This T cell receptor beta chain emerged from a study of blood T cell repertoires in COVID-19. Only in-frame clones appear in the TCRdb table, and some are missing; sequencing was by immunoSEQ multiplex PCR. The data show around 250,000 clones, 65% to 90% seen once. Ages ranged from roughly 18 to 100 years, with residence in about 24 US areas. Germline V gene lookup returns CDR1 SGDLS and CDR2 YYNGEE. The CDR3 covers 15 residues. V gave up 0 bases and J gave up 1 base, with 11 bases separating them. The rearrangement joins TRBV9 to TRBJ2-7; D may be TRBD1 (7 bases). The material sequenced was PBMCs or T cells enriched from blood (not recorded which). This sequence originates from a woman in her forties or fifties with acute COVID-19. CDR3 residues: CASSVEQGTSYEQYF. The DNA of the CDR3 is TGTGCCAGCAGCGTAGAACAGGGGACTTCCTACGAGCAGTACTTC.